A selection of T cell receptor beta chains follows, all from one sample in a study of blood T cell repertoires in COVID-19. The method was immunoSEQ multiplex PCR; TCRdb's version includes in-frame clones alone and lacks a portion of them. The sample has about 170,000 clones, 65% to 85% seen once. The sequenced sample was peripheral blood. The receptors were gathered from a human donor with acute or convalescent COVID-19. The donor label of this sample is uncertain. Both conserved end residues are part of each CDR3. The D gene is left open where the match is weak. Rows give clone size only sometimes, using once, few, many, or a class for an expanded clone.

cdr3_length: 16; j_call: TRBJ2-7; v_call: TRBV2; d_call: TRBD2; clone_size: few; cdr3_aa: CASSEPGLAGNDEQYF; cdr3_nt: TGTGCCAGCAGTGAGCCGGGACTAGCGGGAAACGACGAGCAGTACTTC
cdr3_length: 13; j_call: TRBJ1-1; v_call: TRBV19; d_call: .; clone_size: .; cdr3_aa: CASSTTGMSEAFF; cdr3_nt: TGTGCCAGTAGTACAACAGGGATGTCTGAAGCTTTCTTT
cdr3_length: 15; j_call: TRBJ2-7; v_call: TRBV2; d_call: TRBD2; clone_size: few; cdr3_aa: CASRGGGRGAYEQYF; cdr3_nt: TGTGCCAGCAGGGGAGGCGGGAGGGGCGCCTACGAGCAGTACTTC
cdr3_length: 15; j_call: TRBJ2-5; v_call: TRBV7-9; d_call: .; clone_size: .; cdr3_aa: CASSPAGTKTETQYF; cdr3_nt: TGTGCCAGCAGCCCCGCCGGGACAAAAACGGAGACCCAGTACTTC
cdr3_length: 16; j_call: TRBJ2-5; v_call: TRBV11-2; d_call: TRBD1; clone_size: .; cdr3_aa: CASSRLAGTVGETQYF; cdr3_nt: TGTGCCAGCAGCCGTTTAGCCGGGACAGTGGGAGAGACCCAGTACTTC
cdr3_length: 16; j_call: TRBJ2-2; v_call: TRBV5-1; d_call: .; clone_size: .; cdr3_aa: CASSLAIGRIGGELFF; cdr3_nt: TGCGCCAGCAGCTTGGCCATCGGGAGAATAGGCGGGGAGCTGTTTTTT
cdr3_length: 17; j_call: TRBJ1-5; v_call: TRBV19; d_call: .; clone_size: .; cdr3_aa: CASSIGGRGNSNQPQHF; cdr3_nt: TGTGCCAGTAGTATAGGAGGAAGGGGTAATAGCAATCAGCCCCAGCATTTT
cdr3_length: 15; j_call: TRBJ1-6; v_call: TRBV7-9; d_call: TRBD1; clone_size: once; cdr3_aa: CASSSSGTDNSPLHF; cdr3_nt: TGTGCCAGCAGCTCGTCCGGGACAGATAATTCACCCCTCCACTTT
cdr3_length: 15; j_call: TRBJ2-3; v_call: TRBV5-1; d_call: .; clone_size: .; cdr3_aa: CASSLGQTSTDTQYF; cdr3_nt: TGCGCCAGCAGCTTGGGACAGACTAGCACAGATACGCAGTATTTT
cdr3_length: 15; j_call: TRBJ1-6; v_call: TRBV6-5; d_call: TRBD1; clone_size: .; cdr3_aa: CASSLTGTAPSPLHF; cdr3_nt: TGTGCCAGCAGCTTGACCGGGACAGCCCCTTCACCCCTCCACTTT
cdr3_length: 14; j_call: TRBJ1-1; v_call: TRBV18; d_call: .; clone_size: once; cdr3_aa: CASSSGREVTEAFF; cdr3_nt: TGTGCCAGCTCCTCTGGCAGGGAGGTCACTGAAGCTTTCTTT
cdr3_length: 14; j_call: TRBJ2-7; v_call: TRBV27; d_call: TRBD2; clone_size: .; cdr3_aa: CASSPLREGREQYF; cdr3_nt: TGTGCCAGCAGTCCCTTGCGGGAGGGCCGCGAGCAGTACTTC
cdr3_length: 16; j_call: TRBJ2-1; v_call: TRBV3-1/TRBV3-2; d_call: TRBD1; clone_size: .; cdr3_aa: CASSTTGQGRGNEQFF; cdr3_nt: TGTGCCAGCAGCACCACCGGACAGGGAAGGGGCAATGAGCAGTTCTTC
cdr3_length: 14; j_call: TRBJ1-4; v_call: TRBV6-5; d_call: .; clone_size: .; cdr3_aa: CASSRQSSNEKLFF; cdr3_nt: TGTGCCAGCAGTAGACAGTCATCTAATGAAAAACTGTTTTTT
cdr3_length: 15; j_call: TRBJ2-1; v_call: TRBV6-2/TRBV6-3; d_call: TRBD2; clone_size: .; cdr3_aa: CASSWTSGNGNEQFF; cdr3_nt: TGTGCCAGCAGTTGGACTAGCGGGAATGGTAATGAGCAGTTCTTC
cdr3_length: 15; j_call: TRBJ2-5; v_call: TRBV5-1; d_call: .; clone_size: .; cdr3_aa: CASSLVMSEGETQYF; cdr3_nt: TGCGCCAGCAGCTTGGTGATGAGTGAGGGAGAGACCCAGTACTTC
cdr3_length: 14; j_call: TRBJ2-3; v_call: TRBV5-4; d_call: TRBD2; clone_size: .; cdr3_aa: CASRSSGRADTQYF; cdr3_nt: TGTGCCAGCAGATCTAGCGGGAGAGCAGATACGCAGTATTTT
cdr3_length: 14; j_call: TRBJ2-7; v_call: TRBV30; d_call: TRBD2; clone_size: few; cdr3_aa: CAWARGLGSDEQYF; cdr3_nt: TGTGCCTGGGCCCGCGGACTAGGATCCGACGAGCAGTACTTC
cdr3_length: 15; j_call: TRBJ1-2; v_call: TRBV28; d_call: .; clone_size: .; cdr3_aa: CASSPGPGRGYGYTF; cdr3_nt: TGTGCCAGCAGTCCCGGCCCCGGGAGGGGCTATGGCTACACCTTC
cdr3_length: 15; j_call: TRBJ1-3; v_call: TRBV6-4; d_call: .; clone_size: .; cdr3_aa: CASSETSGFGNTIYF; cdr3_nt: TGTGCCAGCAGTGAAACCTCCGGGTTCGGAAACACCATATATTTT
cdr3_length: 16; j_call: TRBJ2-5; v_call: TRBV2; d_call: TRBD1; clone_size: .; cdr3_aa: CASTPRGTGGAETQYF; cdr3_nt: TGTGCCAGCACCCCGAGGGGGACAGGGGGCGCGGAGACCCAGTACTTC
cdr3_length: 13; j_call: TRBJ2-5; v_call: TRBV11-2; d_call: .; clone_size: once; cdr3_aa: CASSLGREETQYF; cdr3_nt: TGTGCCAGCAGCTTAGGTAGAGAGGAGACCCAGTACTTC
cdr3_length: 16; j_call: TRBJ2-1; v_call: TRBV19; d_call: TRBD2; clone_size: .; cdr3_aa: CASSHPPGRVGNEQFF; cdr3_nt: TGTGCCAGTAGTCATCCCCCGGGGAGGGTAGGCAATGAGCAGTTCTTC
cdr3_length: 15; j_call: TRBJ1-4; v_call: TRBV3-1/TRBV3-2; d_call: .; clone_size: .; cdr3_aa: CASSPPRGGNEKLFF; cdr3_nt: TGTGCCAGCAGTCCCCCCCGAGGAGGCAATGAAAAACTGTTTTTT
cdr3_length: 16; j_call: TRBJ2-1; v_call: TRBV19; d_call: TRBD2; clone_size: .; cdr3_aa: CASSVLSLAGGGEQFF; cdr3_nt: TGTGCCAGTAGTGTCCTATCGCTAGCGGGGGGAGGTGAGCAGTTCTTC
cdr3_length: 15; j_call: TRBJ1-5; v_call: TRBV10-3; d_call: TRBD1; clone_size: .; cdr3_aa: CAIRGDSGPNQPQHF; cdr3_nt: TGTGCCATCAGGGGGGACAGCGGACCCAATCAGCCCCAGCATTTT
cdr3_length: 12; j_call: TRBJ2-5; v_call: TRBV7-9; d_call: .; clone_size: .; cdr3_aa: CASRRTEETQYF; cdr3_nt: TGTGCCAGCAGGAGGACAGAAGAGACCCAGTACTTC
cdr3_length: 15; j_call: TRBJ1-2; v_call: TRBV6-5; d_call: .; clone_size: .; cdr3_aa: CASSYRDSNNYGYTF; cdr3_nt: TGTGCCAGCAGTTACCGGGACTCAAATAACTATGGCTACACCTTC
cdr3_length: 14; j_call: TRBJ2-5; v_call: TRBV5-4; d_call: .; clone_size: .; cdr3_aa: CAGSTTGTGETQYF; cdr3_nt: TGTGCCGGCAGCACAACCGGGACTGGAGAGACCCAGTACTTC
cdr3_length: 10; j_call: TRBJ1-2; v_call: TRBV20-1; d_call: .; clone_size: .; cdr3_aa: CSARDYGYTF; cdr3_nt: TGCAGTGCTCGGGACTATGGCTACACCTTC
cdr3_length: 18; j_call: TRBJ2-1; v_call: TRBV19; d_call: TRBD2; clone_size: .; cdr3_aa: CASSTSTSGGASYNEQFF; cdr3_nt: TGTGCCAGTAGTACCTCGACTAGCGGGGGCGCCAGCTACAATGAGCAGTTCTTC
cdr3_length: 18; j_call: TRBJ1-2; v_call: TRBV28; d_call: .; clone_size: .; cdr3_aa: CASSLSVGASGAHYGYTF; cdr3_nt: TGTGCCAGCAGTTTAAGTGTAGGGGCGTCCGGCGCGCACTATGGCTACACCTTC
cdr3_length: 13; j_call: TRBJ2-1; v_call: TRBV11-2; d_call: .; clone_size: .; cdr3_aa: CASSLDVFYEQFF; cdr3_nt: TGTGCCAGCAGCTTAGATGTTTTCTATGAGCAGTTCTTC
cdr3_length: 12; j_call: TRBJ1-4; v_call: TRBV12-3/TRBV12-4; d_call: .; clone_size: once; cdr3_aa: CASGLGSEKLFF; cdr3_nt: TGTGCCAGCGGCCTCGGGAGTGAAAAACTGTTTTTT
cdr3_length: 14; j_call: TRBJ2-1; v_call: TRBV5-1; d_call: TRBD2; clone_size: .; cdr3_aa: CASSDSGKEGEQFF; cdr3_nt: TGCGCCAGCAGCGATAGCGGGAAGGAGGGTGAGCAGTTCTTC
cdr3_length: 13; j_call: TRBJ1-1; v_call: TRBV6-5; d_call: TRBD1; clone_size: .; cdr3_aa: CASNRGGNTEAFF; cdr3_nt: TGTGCCAGCAACAGGGGGGGTAACACTGAAGCTTTCTTT
cdr3_length: 14; j_call: TRBJ1-5; v_call: TRBV5-8; d_call: .; clone_size: .; cdr3_aa: CASTLRAPNQPQHF; cdr3_nt: TGTGCCAGCACCCTGCGGGCCCCCAATCAGCCCCAGCATTTT
cdr3_length: 12; j_call: TRBJ1-1; v_call: TRBV2; d_call: .; clone_size: once; cdr3_aa: CASSTDGAEAFF; cdr3_nt: TGTGCCAGCTCAACAGACGGGGCTGAAGCTTTCTTT
cdr3_length: 15; j_call: TRBJ1-4; v_call: TRBV19; d_call: .; clone_size: .; cdr3_aa: CASRASGVSNEKLFF; cdr3_nt: TGTGCCAGTAGAGCCTCGGGGGTGTCGAATGAAAAACTGTTTTTT
cdr3_length: 14; j_call: TRBJ1-3; v_call: TRBV6-1; d_call: TRBD1; clone_size: .; cdr3_aa: CASRDRASGNTIYF; cdr3_nt: TGTGCCAGCCGTGACAGGGCCTCTGGAAACACCATATATTTT
cdr3_length: 14; j_call: TRBJ2-7; v_call: TRBV7-2; d_call: .; clone_size: .; cdr3_aa: CASSPQAGGDEQYF; cdr3_nt: TGTGCCAGCAGCCCTCAGGCGGGTGGAGACGAGCAGTACTTC
cdr3_length: 14; j_call: TRBJ1-1; v_call: TRBV10-2; d_call: TRBD1; clone_size: .; cdr3_aa: CATGDEDRAPKAFF; cdr3_nt: TGCGCCACAGGGGATGAGGACAGGGCCCCTAAAGCTTTCTTT
cdr3_length: 15; j_call: TRBJ1-5; v_call: TRBV6-1; d_call: .; clone_size: .; cdr3_aa: CASSELGTPDQPQHF; cdr3_nt: TGTGCCAGCAGTGAACTAGGGACACCAGATCAGCCCCAGCATTTT
cdr3_length: 14; j_call: TRBJ1-4; v_call: TRBV27; d_call: TRBD1; clone_size: .; cdr3_aa: CASSWGQGNGKLFF; cdr3_nt: TGTGCCAGCAGTTGGGGACAGGGTAACGGAAAACTGTTTTTT
cdr3_length: 14; j_call: TRBJ2-2; v_call: TRBV30; d_call: .; clone_size: .; cdr3_aa: CAWKRKRDTGELFF; cdr3_nt: TGTGCCTGGAAGAGAAAGCGGGACACCGGGGAGCTGTTTTTT
cdr3_length: 19; j_call: TRBJ1-2; v_call: TRBV5-8; d_call: TRBD1; clone_size: .; cdr3_aa: CASSFGAIFEDRANYGYTF; cdr3_nt: TGTGCCAGCAGCTTTGGGGCCATTTTTGAGGACAGGGCTAACTATGGCTACACCTTC
cdr3_length: 16; j_call: TRBJ2-2; v_call: TRBV5-1; d_call: TRBD1; clone_size: .; cdr3_aa: CASSSRDSRETGELFF; cdr3_nt: TGCGCCAGCAGCTCGAGGGACAGCAGGGAAACCGGGGAGCTGTTTTTT
cdr3_length: 14; j_call: TRBJ1-1; v_call: TRBV18; d_call: TRBD1; clone_size: few; cdr3_aa: CASSRDSMNTEAFF; cdr3_nt: TGTGCCAGCTCCCGGGACAGCATGAACACTGAAGCTTTCTTT